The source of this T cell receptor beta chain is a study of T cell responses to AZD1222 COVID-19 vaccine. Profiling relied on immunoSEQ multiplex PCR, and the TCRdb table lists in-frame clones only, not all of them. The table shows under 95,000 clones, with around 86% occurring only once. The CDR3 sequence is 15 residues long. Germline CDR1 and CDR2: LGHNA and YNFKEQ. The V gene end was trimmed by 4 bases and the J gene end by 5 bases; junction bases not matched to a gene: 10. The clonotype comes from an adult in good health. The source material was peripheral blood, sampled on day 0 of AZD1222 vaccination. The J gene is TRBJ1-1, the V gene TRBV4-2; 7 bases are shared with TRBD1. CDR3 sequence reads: CASSLSGQEVTEAFF. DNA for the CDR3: TGTGCCAGCAGCCTATCAGGACAGGAGGTTACTGAAGCTTTCTTT.